This is a list of T cell receptor beta chains from one sample in a study of cytomegalovirus exposure and HLA in healthy donors. TCRdb keeps only in-frame clones here, not all; method: immunoSEQ multiplex PCR. Found here are around 190,000 clones, about 80% of them singletons; the top ten hold 1.5% to 2%. The sequencing sample was made of PBMCs. These receptor sequences come from a man aged 25 to 40 in good health and CMV-seronegative. Each CDR3 is given with its conserved first and last residue. D genes are given only for firm matches. Some rows mark clone size as missing; the rest say once, few, many or name a class of expanded clone.

V: TRBV12-2
size: -
D: -
J: TRBJ2-2
CDR3: CASRLAQRVNTGELFF
DNA: TGTGCAAGTCGCTTAGCGCAACGGGTCAACACCGGGGAGCTGTTTTTT

V: TRBV28
size: -
D: TRBD2
J: TRBJ2-3
CDR3: CASSSLREAGTTDTQYF
DNA: TGTGCCAGCAGTTCCCTCCGGGAAGCGGGAACTACAGATACGCAGTATTTT

V: TRBV19
size: -
D: -
J: TRBJ1-1
CDR3: CASSIVGQGSTEAFF
DNA: TGTGCCAGTAGTATAGTGGGGCAGGGGAGCACTGAAGCTTTCTTT

V: TRBV2
size: -
D: TRBD2
J: TRBJ2-1
CDR3: CASSGLAGAGNEQFF
DNA: TGTGCCAGCAGTGGGCTAGCGGGAGCGGGCAATGAGCAGTTCTTC

V: TRBV6-5
size: once
D: TRBD2
J: TRBJ2-1
CDR3: CASSSGLAGDSQFF
DNA: TGTGCCAGCAGTTCCGGACTAGCGGGAGACTCTCAGTTCTTC

V: TRBV28
size: -
D: -
J: TRBJ1-6
CDR3: CASSQPRGAQNSPLHF
DNA: TGTGCCAGCAGCCAACCCCGGGGGGCTCAGAATTCACCCCTCCACTTT

V: TRBV6-1
size: once
D: -
J: TRBJ1-4
CDR3: CASSVYRDIGEKLFF
DNA: TGTGCCAGCAGTGTCTACAGGGATATCGGTGAAAAACTGTTTTTT

V: TRBV28
size: -
D: -
J: TRBJ2-1
CDR3: CASSFSPSLTLYNEQFF
DNA: TGTGCCAGCAGTTTTTCCCCCTCGCTAACCCTTTACAATGAGCAGTTCTTC

V: TRBV5-1
size: -
D: -
J: TRBJ2-1
CDR3: CASSLTGPTYNEQFF
DNA: TGCGCCAGCAGCTTGACAGGGCCTACCTACAATGAGCAGTTCTTC

V: TRBV7-2
size: -
D: -
J: TRBJ2-7
CDR3: CASSHRVYEQYF
DNA: TGTGCCAGCAGCCACAGGGTCTACGAGCAGTACTTC

V: TRBV5-8
size: -
D: -
J: TRBJ1-5
CDR3: CASSARRNQPQHF
DNA: TGTGCCAGCAGCGCCCGCAGGAATCAGCCCCAGCATTTT

V: TRBV6-4
size: -
D: TRBD2
J: TRBJ2-1
CDR3: CASSELAGGANEQFF
DNA: TGTGCCAGCAGTGAACTAGCGGGAGGGGCCAATGAGCAGTTCTTC

V: TRBV6-4
size: -
D: -
J: TRBJ2-1
CDR3: CASSIAGIGPLNEQFF
DNA: TGTGCCAGCAGTATAGCCGGGATTGGACCGTTAAATGAGCAGTTCTTC

V: TRBV5-1
size: -
D: TRBD2
J: TRBJ2-7
CDR3: CASSVGLAGALSYEQYF
DNA: TGCGCCAGCAGCGTCGGACTAGCGGGAGCGCTCTCCTACGAGCAGTACTTC

V: TRBV5-1
size: few
D: TRBD1
J: TRBJ2-7
CDR3: CASSLNGGQIDEQYF
DNA: TGCGCCAGCAGCCTCAATGGGGGACAGATAGACGAGCAGTACTTC

V: TRBV27
size: -
D: -
J: TRBJ2-7
CDR3: CASSLNLAGQTYEQYF
DNA: TGTGCCAGCAGTTTAAATTTGGCAGGGCAGACCTACGAGCAGTACTTC

V: TRBV28
size: -
D: -
J: TRBJ2-7
CDR3: CASTRGDEQYF
DNA: TGTGCCAGCACCCGCGGGGACGAGCAGTACTTC

V: TRBV5-1
size: few
D: TRBD2
J: TRBJ2-1
CDR3: CASSVGLASYNEQFF
DNA: TGCGCCAGCAGTGTAGGACTAGCGTCATACAATGAGCAGTTCTTC

V: TRBV28
size: few
D: -
J: TRBJ2-5
CDR3: CASSLFGRSDETQYF
DNA: TGTGCCAGCAGTTTGTTCGGTCGATCCGATGAGACCCAGTACTTC

V: TRBV9
size: -
D: TRBD1
J: TRBJ1-2
CDR3: CASNPTGAGGGYTF
DNA: TGTGCCAGCAACCCGACCGGCGCAGGGGGAGGCTACACCTTC

V: TRBV2
size: -
D: -
J: TRBJ2-3
CDR3: CASSHDRSGTNTQYF
DNA: TGTGCCAGCAGTCACGACAGGAGTGGCACAAATACGCAGTATTTT

V: TRBV2
size: -
D: TRBD1
J: TRBJ1-5
CDR3: CASRGTGNFQPQHF
DNA: TGTGCCAGCAGGGGGACAGGGAACTTTCAGCCCCAGCATTTT

V: TRBV19
size: few
D: TRBD1
J: TRBJ1-1
CDR3: CATTKTGLGEAFF
DNA: TGTGCCACCACAAAGACAGGGCTGGGTGAAGCTTTCTTT

V: TRBV28
size: -
D: -
J: TRBJ1-1
CDR3: CASSFWGHLPTEAFF
DNA: TGTGCCAGCAGTTTTTGGGGACACCTGCCCACTGAAGCTTTCTTT

V: TRBV5-1
size: once
D: -
J: TRBJ2-7
CDR3: CASSPLYEQYF
DNA: TGCGCCAGCAGCCCCCTCTACGAGCAGTACTTC

V: TRBV7-3
size: few
D: -
J: TRBJ2-3
CDR3: CASSHRTSTDTQYF
DNA: TGTGCCAGCAGCCATAGGACTAGCACAGATACGCAGTATTTT

V: TRBV27
size: -
D: -
J: TRBJ2-3
CDR3: CASSLAPPDTQYF
DNA: TGTGCCAGCAGTTTGGCACCTCCAGATACGCAGTATTTT

V: TRBV19
size: -
D: -
J: TRBJ2-3
CDR3: CASKSGGTDTQYF
DNA: TGTGCCAGTAAGAGCGGCGGCACAGATACGCAGTATTTT

V: TRBV11-3
size: -
D: TRBD2
J: TRBJ2-1
CDR3: CASSPGWTSGSGEQFF
DNA: TGTGCCAGCAGCCCGGGGTGGACTAGCGGGAGCGGGGAGCAGTTCTTC

V: TRBV16
size: -
D: -
J: TRBJ2-3
CDR3: CASSQSGSGGTDTQYF
DNA: TGTGCCAGCAGCCAATCAGGTAGCGGTGGCACAGATACGCAGTATTTT

V: TRBV7-9
size: -
D: -
J: TRBJ1-3
CDR3: CASSLNTGQGNTIYF
DNA: TGTGCCAGCAGCTTAAATACAGGGCAAGGAAACACCATATATTTT

V: TRBV7-9
size: -
D: TRBD1
J: TRBJ1-1
CDR3: CASSPMEDRPNTEAFF
DNA: TGTGCCAGCAGCCCGATGGAGGACAGGCCGAACACTGAAGCTTTCTTT

V: TRBV5-6
size: -
D: TRBD1
J: TRBJ1-3
CDR3: CASSPTGGSPFGNTIYF
DNA: TGTGCCAGCAGCCCGACAGGGGGCTCTCCTTTTGGAAACACCATATATTTT

V: TRBV5-6
size: few
D: TRBD2
J: TRBJ2-7
CDR3: CASSLAYPSGLTYEQYF
DNA: TGTGCCAGCAGCTTGGCCTACCCTAGCGGCCTGACCTACGAGCAGTACTTC

V: TRBV7-3
size: -
D: -
J: TRBJ1-3
CDR3: CASSEGNTIYF
DNA: TGTGCCAGCAGCGAGGGAAACACCATATATTTT

V: TRBV27
size: -
D: -
J: TRBJ2-7
CDR3: CASSFTGRFNEQYF
DNA: TGTGCCAGCAGCTTTACAGGCCGCTTTAACGAGCAGTACTTC

V: TRBV27
size: -
D: -
J: TRBJ2-2
CDR3: CAVRMGGRTGELFF
DNA: TGTGCCGTGAGGATGGGGGGTCGCACCGGGGAGCTGTTTTTT

V: TRBV29-1
size: -
D: TRBD2
J: TRBJ2-1
CDR3: CSVETGTSGRNEQFF
DNA: TGCAGCGTTGAAACGGGTACTAGCGGGAGGAATGAGCAGTTCTTC

V: TRBV4-1
size: -
D: -
J: TRBJ2-2
CDR3: CASSQSGELFF
DNA: TGCGCCAGCAGCCAATCTGGGGAGCTGTTTTTT

V: TRBV19
size: -
D: -
J: TRBJ2-2
CDR3: CASSNLGARNTGELFF
DNA: TGTGCCAGTAGTAACCTGGGGGCGCGAAACACCGGGGAGCTGTTTTTT

V: TRBV19
size: -
D: -
J: TRBJ1-1
CDR3: CASSITRGRNTEAFF
DNA: TGTGCCAGTAGTATAACCAGAGGCAGGAACACTGAAGCTTTCTTT